The clone carrying this TCR beta chain was counted only a few times. Its antigen is currently unknown. TCRdb re-called the 5' RACE reads with MiXCR, one entry per CDR3 protein. The table lists 250,000 or so distinct CDR3 sequences, about 9% of them singletons. Trimming removed 3 bases from V and 6 bases from J; junction bases left unmatched: 7. The CDR3 is 15 amino acids. Germline-derived CDR1 and CDR2 are SQVTM and ANQGSEA. The entry originates in a study of identical twins. Regarding the study as a whole: Analyses based on zero insertions could be partly confounded by invariant MAIT and iNKT cells.

Only healthy Caucasians were included as donors. The data were also submitted as part of a second study, on yellow fever vaccine responses in identical twins.

Specimen: CD8+ T cells sorted from blood. The clonotype was recovered from a woman younger than 35 in good health. The chain employs TRBV29-1 and TRBJ2-7, with 14 bases lining up with TRBD2. This chain's CDR3 is CSVEGLAGEVAEQYF. In DNA, the CDR3 is TGCAGCGTTGAGGGACTAGCGGGAGAAGTGGCCGAGCAGTACTTC.